This T cell receptor beta chain was sequenced in a study of CD8 T cells in ankylosing spondylitis. Germline loops: CDR1 DFQATT, CDR2 SNEGSKA (reference sequence). V shed 6 bases, J shed 6 bases, and the junction held 3 bases outside the gene matches. The CDR3 spans 11 residues. Study-level findings and limits: The authors found the disease-linked clones to be CD8+ and relatively rare in peripheral blood. Existing reports had already noted some motif variants in reactive arthritis synovial fluid and blood. It appeared that ankylosing spondylitis blood was characterized by a TCR beta motif of fewer than 10 highly homologous variants.

One entry per CDR3 protein results from TCRdb running MiXCR on the 5' RACE reads. The sample includes fewer than 250,000 distinct CDR3 sequences, about 10% of them seen just once. This clonotype was detected many times. The antigen is unknown. The gene calls are TRBV20-1 and TRBJ2-7; 9 bases are shared with TRBD1. The origin of this receptor is a male donor with ankylosing spondylitis or in good health (not recorded which). Sequenced input: blood, either unsorted or a sorted T cell fraction (not recorded which). DNA of the CDR3: TGCAGTGCGAGGACAGGGGCCGAGCAGTACTTC. The encoded protein is CSARTGAEQYF.